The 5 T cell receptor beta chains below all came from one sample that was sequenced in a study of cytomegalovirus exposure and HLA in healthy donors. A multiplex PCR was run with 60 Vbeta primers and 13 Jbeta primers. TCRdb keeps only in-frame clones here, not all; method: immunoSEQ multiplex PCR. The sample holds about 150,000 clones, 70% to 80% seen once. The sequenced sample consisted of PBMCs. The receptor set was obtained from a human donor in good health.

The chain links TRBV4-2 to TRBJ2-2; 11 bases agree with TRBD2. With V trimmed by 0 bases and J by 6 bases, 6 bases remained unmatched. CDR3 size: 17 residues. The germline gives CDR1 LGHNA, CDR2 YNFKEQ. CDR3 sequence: CASSQDLAGGDAGELFF. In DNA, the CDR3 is TGTGCCAGCAGCCAAGACTTAGCGGGGGGGGACGCCGGGGAGCTGTTTTTT.

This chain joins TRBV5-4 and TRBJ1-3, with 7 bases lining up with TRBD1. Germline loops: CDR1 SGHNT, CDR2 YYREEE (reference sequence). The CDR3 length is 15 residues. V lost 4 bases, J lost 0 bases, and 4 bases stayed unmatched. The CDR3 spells CASSIQGRSGNTIYF. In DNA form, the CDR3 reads TGTGCCAGCAGCATACAGGGGCGCTCTGGAAACACCATATATTTT.

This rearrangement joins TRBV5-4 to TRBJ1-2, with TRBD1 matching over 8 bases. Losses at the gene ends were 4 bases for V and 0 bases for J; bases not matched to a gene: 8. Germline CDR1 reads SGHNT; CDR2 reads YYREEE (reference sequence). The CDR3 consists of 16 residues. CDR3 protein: CASSADRVSANYGYTF. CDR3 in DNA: TGTGCCAGCAGCGCGGACAGGGTTTCGGCTAACTATGGCTACACCTTC. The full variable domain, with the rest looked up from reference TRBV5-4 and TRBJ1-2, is ETGVTQSPTHLIKTRGQQVTLRCSSQSGHNTVSWYQQALGQGPQFIFQYYREEENGRGNFPPRFSGLQFPNYSSELNVNALELDDSALYLCASSADRVSANYGYTFGSGTRLTVV.

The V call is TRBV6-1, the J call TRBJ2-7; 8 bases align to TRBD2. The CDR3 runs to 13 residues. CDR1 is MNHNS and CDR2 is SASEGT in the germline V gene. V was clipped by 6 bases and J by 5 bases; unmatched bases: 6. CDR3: CASSNSGTHEQYF. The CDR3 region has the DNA TGTGCCAGCAGCAATAGCGGGACCCACGAGCAGTACTTC.

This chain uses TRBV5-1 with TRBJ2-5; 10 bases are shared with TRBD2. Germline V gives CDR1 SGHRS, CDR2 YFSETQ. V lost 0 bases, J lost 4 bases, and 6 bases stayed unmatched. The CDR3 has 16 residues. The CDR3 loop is CASSLVASGGSETQYF. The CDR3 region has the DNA TGCGCCAGCAGCTTGGTAGCTAGCGGGGGCTCAGAGACCCAGTACTTC.